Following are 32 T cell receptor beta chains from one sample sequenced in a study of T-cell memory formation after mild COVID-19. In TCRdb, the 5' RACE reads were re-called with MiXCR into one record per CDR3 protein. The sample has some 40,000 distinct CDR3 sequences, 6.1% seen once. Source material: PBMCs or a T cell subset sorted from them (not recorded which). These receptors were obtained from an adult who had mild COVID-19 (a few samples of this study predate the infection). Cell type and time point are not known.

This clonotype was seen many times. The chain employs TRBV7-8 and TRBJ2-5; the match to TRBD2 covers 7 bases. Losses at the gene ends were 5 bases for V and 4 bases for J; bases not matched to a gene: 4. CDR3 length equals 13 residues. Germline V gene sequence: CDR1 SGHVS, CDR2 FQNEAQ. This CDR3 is CASSPGLVETQYF. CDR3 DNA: TGTGCCAGCAGCCCCGGACTAGTAGAGACCCAGTACTTC.

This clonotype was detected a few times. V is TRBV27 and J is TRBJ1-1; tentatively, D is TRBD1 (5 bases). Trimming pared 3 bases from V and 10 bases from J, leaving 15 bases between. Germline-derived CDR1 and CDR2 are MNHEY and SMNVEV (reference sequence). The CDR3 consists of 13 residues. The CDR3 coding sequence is TGTGCCAGCAGTTTGCACACAGCGGGGGGAGCTTTCTTT. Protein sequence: CASSLHTAGGAFF.

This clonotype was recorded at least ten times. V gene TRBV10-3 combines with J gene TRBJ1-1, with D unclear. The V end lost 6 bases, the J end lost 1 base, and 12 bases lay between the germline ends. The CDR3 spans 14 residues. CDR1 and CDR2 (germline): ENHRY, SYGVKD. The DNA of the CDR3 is TGTGCCATCAGCTCGAACGGGCGGAACACTGAAGCTTTCTTT. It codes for CAISSNGRNTEAFF.

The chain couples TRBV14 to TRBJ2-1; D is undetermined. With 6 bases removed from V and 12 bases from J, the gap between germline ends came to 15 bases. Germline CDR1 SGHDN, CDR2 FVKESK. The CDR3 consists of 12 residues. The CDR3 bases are TGTGCCAGCAGGGCGCTAGGAGTGAGGCAGTTCTTC. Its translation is CASRALGVRQFF.

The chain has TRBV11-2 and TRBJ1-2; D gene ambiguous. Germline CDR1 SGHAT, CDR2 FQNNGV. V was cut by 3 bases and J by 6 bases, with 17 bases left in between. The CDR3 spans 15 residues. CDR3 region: CASSFLRTRRDGYTF. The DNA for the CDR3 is TGTGCCAGCAGCTTCTTACGCACCAGGAGGGATGGCTACACCTTC.

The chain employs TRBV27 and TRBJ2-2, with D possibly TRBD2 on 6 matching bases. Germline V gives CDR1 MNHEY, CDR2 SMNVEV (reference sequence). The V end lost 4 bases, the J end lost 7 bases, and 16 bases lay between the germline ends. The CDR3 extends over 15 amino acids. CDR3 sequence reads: CASSSRGLGGGELFF. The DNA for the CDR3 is TGTGCCAGCAGTTCGAGGGGACTTGGTGGCGGGGAGCTGTTTTTT.

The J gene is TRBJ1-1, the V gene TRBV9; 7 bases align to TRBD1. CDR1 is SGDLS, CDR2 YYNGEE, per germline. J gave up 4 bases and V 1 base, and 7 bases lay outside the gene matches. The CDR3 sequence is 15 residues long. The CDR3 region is CASSVTDRAATEAFF. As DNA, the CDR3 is TGTGCCAGCAGCGTAACAGACAGGGCGGCCACTGAAGCTTTCTTT.

CDR3 protein: CATSDGAKNIQYF. The CDR3 coding sequence is TGTGCCACCAGTGACGGAGCCAAAAACATTCAGTACTTC. The gene calls are TRBV24-1 and TRBJ2-4; D gene uncertain. V was clipped by 4 bases and J by 0 bases, with 3 bases between them. This CDR3 is built from 13 residues. The germline gives CDR1 KGHDR, CDR2 SFDVKD.

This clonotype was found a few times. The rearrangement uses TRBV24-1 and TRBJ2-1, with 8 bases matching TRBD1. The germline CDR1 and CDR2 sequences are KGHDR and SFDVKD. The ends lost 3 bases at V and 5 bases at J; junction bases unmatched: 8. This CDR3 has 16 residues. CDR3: CATSDIAGTGDNEQFF. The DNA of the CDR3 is TGTGCCACCAGTGATATCGCCGGGACAGGCGACAATGAGCAGTTCTTC.

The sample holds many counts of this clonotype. The CDR3 nucleotides are TGTGCCAGCAGATCAGACAGGGACAGGGGTAGTACCGGGGAGCTGTTTTTT. Protein product: CASRSDRDRGSTGELFF. The chain links TRBV25-1 to TRBJ2-2; 10 bases match TRBD1. Germline assignment: CDR1 MGHDK and CDR2 SYGVNS. The V and J ends lost 6 bases and 5 bases, in that order; junction bases with no gene match: 12. CDR3 length equals 17 residues.

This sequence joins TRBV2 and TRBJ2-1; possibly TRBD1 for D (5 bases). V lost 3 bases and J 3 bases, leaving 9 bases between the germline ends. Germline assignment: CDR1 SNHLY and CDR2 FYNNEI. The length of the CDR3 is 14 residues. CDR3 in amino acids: CASSDSGNYNEQFF. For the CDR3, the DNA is TGTGCCAGCAGTGATTCAGGGAACTACAATGAGCAGTTCTTC.

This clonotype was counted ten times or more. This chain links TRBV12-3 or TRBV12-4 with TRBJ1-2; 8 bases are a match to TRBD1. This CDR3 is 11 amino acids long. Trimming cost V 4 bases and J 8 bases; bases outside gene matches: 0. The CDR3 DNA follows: TGTGCCAGCAGTTACAGGGGGGGCTACACCTTC. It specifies CASSYRGGYTF.

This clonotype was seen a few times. In nucleotides, the CDR3 is TGCGCCAGCAGTCAAACGGAGTCTGGAAACACCATATATTTT. Its translation is CASSQTESGNTIYF. This chain connects TRBV5-1 to TRBJ1-3, with no clear D. Trimming took off 5 bases at V and 1 base at J, with 10 bases between the two ends. This CDR3 is 14 amino acids long. Germline loops: CDR1 SGHRS, CDR2 YFSETQ.

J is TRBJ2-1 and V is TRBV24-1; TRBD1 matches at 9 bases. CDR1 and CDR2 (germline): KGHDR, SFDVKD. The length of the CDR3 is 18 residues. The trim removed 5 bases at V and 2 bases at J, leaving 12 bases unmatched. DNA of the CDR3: TGTGCCACCAGTGGGGGGAGGTTGGGGACAGGGCCCTACAATGAGCAGTTCTTC. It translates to CATSGGRLGTGPYNEQFF.

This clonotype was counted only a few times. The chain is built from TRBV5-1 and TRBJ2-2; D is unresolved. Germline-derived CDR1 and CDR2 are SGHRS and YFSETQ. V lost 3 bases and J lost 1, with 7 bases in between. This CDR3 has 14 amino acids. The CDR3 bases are TGCGCCAGCAGCTCTACAGTGAACACCGGGGAGCTGTTTTTT. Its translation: CASSSTVNTGELFF.

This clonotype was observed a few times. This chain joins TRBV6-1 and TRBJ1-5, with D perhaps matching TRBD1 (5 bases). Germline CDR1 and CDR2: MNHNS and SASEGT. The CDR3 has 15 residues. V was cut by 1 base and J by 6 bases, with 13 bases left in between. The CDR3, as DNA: TGTGCCAGCAGTGAAGGTGGAGGGGTAGGTCAGCCCCAGCATTTT. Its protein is CASSEGGGVGQPQHF.

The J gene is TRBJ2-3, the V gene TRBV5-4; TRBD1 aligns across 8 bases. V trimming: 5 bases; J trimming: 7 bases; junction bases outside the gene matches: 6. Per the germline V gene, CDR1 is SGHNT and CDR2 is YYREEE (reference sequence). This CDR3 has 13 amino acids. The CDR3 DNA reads TGTGCCAGCAGTATGACAGGGGCAAATACGCAGTATTTT. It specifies CASSMTGANTQYF.

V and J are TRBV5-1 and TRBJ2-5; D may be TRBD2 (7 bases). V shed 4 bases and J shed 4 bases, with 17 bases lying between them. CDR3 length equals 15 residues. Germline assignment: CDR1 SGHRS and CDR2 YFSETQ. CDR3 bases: TGCGCCAGCAGCCGGGACCCAGGGGAGGGAGAGACCCAGTACTTC. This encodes CASSRDPGEGETQYF.

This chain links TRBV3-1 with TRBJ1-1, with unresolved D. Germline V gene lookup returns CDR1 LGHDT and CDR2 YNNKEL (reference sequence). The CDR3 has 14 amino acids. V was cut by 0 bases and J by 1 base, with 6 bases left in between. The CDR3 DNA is TGTGCCAGCAGCCAAGATCGGCGGAACACTGAAGCTTTCTTT. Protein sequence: CASSQDRRNTEAFF.

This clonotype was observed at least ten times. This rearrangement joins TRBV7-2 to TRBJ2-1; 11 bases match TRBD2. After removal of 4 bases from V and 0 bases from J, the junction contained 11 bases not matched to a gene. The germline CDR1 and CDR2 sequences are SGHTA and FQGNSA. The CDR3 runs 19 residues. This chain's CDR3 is CASSSPGLAVLSSYNEQFF. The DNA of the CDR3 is TGTGCCAGCAGCTCGCCGGGACTAGCGGTTCTCAGCTCCTACAATGAGCAGTTCTTC.

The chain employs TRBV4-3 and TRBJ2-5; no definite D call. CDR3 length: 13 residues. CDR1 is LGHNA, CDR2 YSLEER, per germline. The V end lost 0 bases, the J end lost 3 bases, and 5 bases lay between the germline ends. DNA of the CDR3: TGCGCCAGCAGCCAAGATCTCGAAGAGACCCAGTACTTC. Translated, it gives CASSQDLEETQYF.

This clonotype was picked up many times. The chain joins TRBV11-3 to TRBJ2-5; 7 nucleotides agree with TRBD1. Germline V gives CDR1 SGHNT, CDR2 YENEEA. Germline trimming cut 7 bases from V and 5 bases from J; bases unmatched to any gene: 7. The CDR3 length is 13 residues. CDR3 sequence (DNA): TGTGCCAGCAACTCGAGGGGGCGGGAGACCCAGTACTTC. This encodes CASNSRGRETQYF.

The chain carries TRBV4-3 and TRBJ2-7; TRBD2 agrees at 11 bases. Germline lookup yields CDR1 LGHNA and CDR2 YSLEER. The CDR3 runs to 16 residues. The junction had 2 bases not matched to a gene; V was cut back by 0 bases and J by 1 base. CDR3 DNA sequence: TGCGCCAGCAGCCAAGAGACTAGCGGGAATTCCTACGAGCAGTACTTC. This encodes CASSQETSGNSYEQYF.

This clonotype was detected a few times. CDR3 coding DNA: TGTGCCAGCCGGGCGGGGAGCACAGATACGCAGTATTTT. Translating it yields CASRAGSTDTQYF. The chain links TRBV6-5 to TRBJ2-3; D is possibly TRBD2 (6 bases). Germline assignment: CDR1 MNHEY and CDR2 SVGAGI. The CDR3 totals 13 residues. V was cut by 8 bases and J by 0 bases, with 9 bases left in between.

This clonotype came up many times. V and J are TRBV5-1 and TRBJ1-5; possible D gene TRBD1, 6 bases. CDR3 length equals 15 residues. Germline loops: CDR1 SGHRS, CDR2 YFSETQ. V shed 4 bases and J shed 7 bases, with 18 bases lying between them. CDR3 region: CASSPDGTIGQPQHF. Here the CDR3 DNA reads TGCGCCAGCAGCCCCGATGGGACAATCGGACAGCCCCAGCATTTT.

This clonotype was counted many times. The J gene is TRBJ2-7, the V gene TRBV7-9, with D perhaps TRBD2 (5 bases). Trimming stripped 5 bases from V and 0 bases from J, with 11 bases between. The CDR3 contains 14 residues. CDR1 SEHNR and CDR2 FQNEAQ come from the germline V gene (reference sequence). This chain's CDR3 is CASSDTGVSYEQYF. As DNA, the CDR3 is TGTGCCAGCAGCGACACCGGGGTCTCCTACGAGCAGTACTTC.

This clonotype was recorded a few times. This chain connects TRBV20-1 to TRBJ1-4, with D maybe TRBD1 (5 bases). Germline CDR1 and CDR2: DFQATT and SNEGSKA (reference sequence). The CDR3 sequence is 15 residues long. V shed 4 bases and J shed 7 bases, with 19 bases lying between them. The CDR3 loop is CSANSAKGTGEKLFF. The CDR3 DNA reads TGCAGTGCTAACTCCGCAAAGGGGACGGGTGAAAAACTGTTTTTT.

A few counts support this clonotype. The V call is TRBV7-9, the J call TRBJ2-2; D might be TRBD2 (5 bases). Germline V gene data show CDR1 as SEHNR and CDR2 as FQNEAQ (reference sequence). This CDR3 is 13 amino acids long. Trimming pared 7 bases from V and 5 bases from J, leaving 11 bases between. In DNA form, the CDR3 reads TGTGCCAGCACCGCTCCGGGGACCGGGGAGCTGTTTTTT. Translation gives CASTAPGTGELFF.

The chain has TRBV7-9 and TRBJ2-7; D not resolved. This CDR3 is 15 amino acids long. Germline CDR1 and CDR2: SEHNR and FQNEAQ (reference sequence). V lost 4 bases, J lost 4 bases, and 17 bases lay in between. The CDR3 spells CASSWFTEPSYEQYF. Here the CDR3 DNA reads TGTGCCAGCAGCTGGTTTACAGAGCCCTCATACGAGCAGTACTTC. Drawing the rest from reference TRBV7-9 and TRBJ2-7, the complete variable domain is DTGVSQNPRHKITKRGQNVTFRCDPISEHNRLYWYRQTLGQGPEFLTYFQNEAQLEKSRLLSDRFSAERPKGSFSTLEIQRTEQGDSAMYLCASSWFTEPSYEQYFGPGTRLTVT.

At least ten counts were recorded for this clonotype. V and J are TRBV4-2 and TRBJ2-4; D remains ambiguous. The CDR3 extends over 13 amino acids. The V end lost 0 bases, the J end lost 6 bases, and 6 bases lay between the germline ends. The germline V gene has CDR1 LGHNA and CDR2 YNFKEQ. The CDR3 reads CASSQEQINIQYF. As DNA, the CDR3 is TGTGCCAGCAGCCAAGAGCAGATAAACATTCAGTACTTC.

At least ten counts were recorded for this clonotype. Written as DNA, the CDR3 is TGTGCCAGCAGCCCTAACGAGGGAGGCCCAAGGGAGACCCAGTACTTC. Its protein product is CASSPNEGGPRETQYF. V usage is TRBV7-2 and J usage is TRBJ2-5, with D tentatively TRBD2 (6 bases). The V and J ends lost 5 bases and 5 bases respectively, with 21 bases between them. CDR3 length: 16 residues. CDR1 SGHTA and CDR2 FQGNSA come from the germline V gene.

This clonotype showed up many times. In DNA, the CDR3 is TGTGCCAGCACTAGCGACTACGAGCAGTACTTC. It yields the protein CASTSDYEQYF. The gene calls are TRBV3-1 and TRBJ2-7, with D maybe TRBD2 (6 bases). Germline V gene lookup returns CDR1 LGHDT and CDR2 YNNKEL (reference sequence). The ends were cut back, 7 bases at V and 3 bases at J, with 7 bases in the middle. This CDR3 has 11 amino acids.